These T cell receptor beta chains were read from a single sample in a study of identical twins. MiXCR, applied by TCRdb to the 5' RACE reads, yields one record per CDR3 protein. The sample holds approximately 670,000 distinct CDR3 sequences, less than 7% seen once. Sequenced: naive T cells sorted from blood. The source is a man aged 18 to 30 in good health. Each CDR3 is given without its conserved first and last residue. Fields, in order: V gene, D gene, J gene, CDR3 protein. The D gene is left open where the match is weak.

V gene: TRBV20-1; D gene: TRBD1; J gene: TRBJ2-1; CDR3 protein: SASWDRSYNEQF
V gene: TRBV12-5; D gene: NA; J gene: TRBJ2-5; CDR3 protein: ASSLAGGGGTQY
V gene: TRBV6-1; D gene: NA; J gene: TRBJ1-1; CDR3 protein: ASSQLPKNTEAF
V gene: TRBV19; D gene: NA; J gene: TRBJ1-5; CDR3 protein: ASSIEDSRNQPQH
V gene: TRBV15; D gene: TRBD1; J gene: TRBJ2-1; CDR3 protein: ATSSRTGRNEQF
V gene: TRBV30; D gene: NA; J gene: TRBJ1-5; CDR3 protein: AWSVESNQPQH
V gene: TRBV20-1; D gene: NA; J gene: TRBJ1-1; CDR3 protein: SARVVTSTEAF
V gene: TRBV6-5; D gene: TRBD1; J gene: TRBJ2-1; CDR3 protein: ASSYFSGTGSGEQF
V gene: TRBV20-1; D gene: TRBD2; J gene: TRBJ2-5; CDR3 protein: SAKSGRETQY
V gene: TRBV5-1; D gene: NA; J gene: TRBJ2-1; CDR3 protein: ASSQQDSPYNEQF
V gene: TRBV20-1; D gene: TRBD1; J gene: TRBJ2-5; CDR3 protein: SAPRQGRTETQY
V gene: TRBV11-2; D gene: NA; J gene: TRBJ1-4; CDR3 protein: ASSTWTDSNEKLF
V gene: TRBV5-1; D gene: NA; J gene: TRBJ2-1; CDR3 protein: ASSLAAGMYNEQF
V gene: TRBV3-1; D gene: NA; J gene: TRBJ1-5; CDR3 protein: ASSLRRDSNQPQH
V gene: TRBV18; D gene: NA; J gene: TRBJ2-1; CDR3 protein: ASSPLSTGGF
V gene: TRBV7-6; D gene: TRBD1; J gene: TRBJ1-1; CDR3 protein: ASSSSGGAAF
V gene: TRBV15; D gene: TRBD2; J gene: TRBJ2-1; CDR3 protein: ATTSGNYNEQF
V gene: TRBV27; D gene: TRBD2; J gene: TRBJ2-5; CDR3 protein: ASSSGLARETQY
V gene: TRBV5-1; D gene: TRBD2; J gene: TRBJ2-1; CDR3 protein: ASSLGGRSDEQF
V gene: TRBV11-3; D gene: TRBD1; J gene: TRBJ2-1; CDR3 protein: ASSRVGQGNEQF
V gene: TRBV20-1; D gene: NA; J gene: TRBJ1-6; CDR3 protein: SASPGNNSPLH
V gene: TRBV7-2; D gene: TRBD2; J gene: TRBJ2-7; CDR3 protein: ASSLAVLAGGTYEQY
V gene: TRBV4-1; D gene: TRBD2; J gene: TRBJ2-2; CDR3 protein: ASTQGPPGTSGGAGELF
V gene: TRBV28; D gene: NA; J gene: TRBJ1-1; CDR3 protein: ASSFLYLRDTEAF
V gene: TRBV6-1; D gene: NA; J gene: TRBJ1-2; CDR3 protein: ASSEELPNYGYT
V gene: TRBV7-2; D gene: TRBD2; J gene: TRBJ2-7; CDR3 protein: ASSGTTGGPSYEQY
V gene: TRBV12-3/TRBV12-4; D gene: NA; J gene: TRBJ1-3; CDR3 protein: ASSPRVPSGNTIY
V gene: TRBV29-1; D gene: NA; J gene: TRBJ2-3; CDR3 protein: SVETGLGPDTQY
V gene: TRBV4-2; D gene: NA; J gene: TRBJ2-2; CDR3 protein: AASFITPNTGELF
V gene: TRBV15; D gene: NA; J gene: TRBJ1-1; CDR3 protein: ATGVGGVNTEAF
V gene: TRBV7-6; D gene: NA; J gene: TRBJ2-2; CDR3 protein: ASSLAPRADTGELF
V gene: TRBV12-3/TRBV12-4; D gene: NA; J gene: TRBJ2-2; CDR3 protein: ASSLQGRGELF
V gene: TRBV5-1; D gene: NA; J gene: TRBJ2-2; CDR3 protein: ASSPPGTQNTGELF
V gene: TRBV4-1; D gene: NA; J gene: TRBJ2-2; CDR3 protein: ASSRRGSGTGELF
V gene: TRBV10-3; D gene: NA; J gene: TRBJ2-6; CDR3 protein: AISGGDSGANVLT
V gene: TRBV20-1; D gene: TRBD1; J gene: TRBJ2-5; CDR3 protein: SARVVATGYGTQY
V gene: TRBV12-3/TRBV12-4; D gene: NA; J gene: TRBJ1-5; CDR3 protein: ASSFHGETQPQH
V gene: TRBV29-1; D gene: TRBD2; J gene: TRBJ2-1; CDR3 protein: SVSRTSGRSDEQF
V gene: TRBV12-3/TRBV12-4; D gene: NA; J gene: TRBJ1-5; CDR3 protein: ASSFLRSRGNQPQH
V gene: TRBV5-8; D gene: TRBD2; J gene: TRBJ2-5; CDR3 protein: ASSRNRGTSGSQETQY
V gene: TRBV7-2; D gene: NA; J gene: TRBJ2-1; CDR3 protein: ASSLRDISYNEQF
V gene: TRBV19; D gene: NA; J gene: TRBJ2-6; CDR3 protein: ASSNVKRGANVLT
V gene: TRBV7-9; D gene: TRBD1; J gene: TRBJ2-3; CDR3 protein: ASSGLTGGSTDTQY
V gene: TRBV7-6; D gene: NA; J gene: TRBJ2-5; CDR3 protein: ASSLRRGAGVRRQETQY
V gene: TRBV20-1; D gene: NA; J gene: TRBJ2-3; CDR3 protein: SARDRRFHTDTQY
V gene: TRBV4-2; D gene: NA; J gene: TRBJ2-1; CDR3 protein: ASRGEGEREQF
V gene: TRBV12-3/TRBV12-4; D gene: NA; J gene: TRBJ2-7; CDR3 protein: ASSQRQDHEQY
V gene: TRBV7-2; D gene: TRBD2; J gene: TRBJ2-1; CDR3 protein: ASSLASGGGYNEQF
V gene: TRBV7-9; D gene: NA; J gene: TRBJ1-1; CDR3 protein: ASSSGRWDTEAF
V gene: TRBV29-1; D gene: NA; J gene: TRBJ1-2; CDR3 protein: SVYGGLSYGYT
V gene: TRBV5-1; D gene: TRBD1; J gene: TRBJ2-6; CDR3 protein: ASSLATGASGANVLT
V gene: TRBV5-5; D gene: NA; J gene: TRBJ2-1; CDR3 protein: ASSWADTYNEQF
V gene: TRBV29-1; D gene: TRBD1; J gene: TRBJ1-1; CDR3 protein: SDFRQGGEAF
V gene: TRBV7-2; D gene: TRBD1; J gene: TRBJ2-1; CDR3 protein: ASTLQGAKEQF
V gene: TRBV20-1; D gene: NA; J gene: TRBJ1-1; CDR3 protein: SAAQDTEAF
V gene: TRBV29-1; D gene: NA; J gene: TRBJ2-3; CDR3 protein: SVGLSNTQY